The 5 T cell receptor beta chains given below trace back to one sample, sequenced in a study of control samples from healthy donors and cancer patients. Measured with immunoSEQ multiplex PCR; TCRdb has only the in-frame clones, and not every one. The table shows roughly 84,000 clones, with 91% occurring only once. Sequenced sample: blood. Source of these receptors: a middle-aged man in good health.

The rearrangement joins TRBV24-1 to TRBJ1-1, with D unresolved. This CDR3 comprises 13 residues. Deletions cut 3 bases from V and 0 bases from J, with 4 bases between. CDR1 is KGHDR and CDR2 is SFDVKD in the germline V gene. CDR3 coding DNA: TGTGCCACCAGTGATGGCGTGAACACTGAAGCTTTCTTT. Amino acid sequence: CATSDGVNTEAFF.

Worth noting for this clone: The same CDR3 is also encoded by other DNA sequences in this sample. The V gene is TRBV18, the J gene TRBJ2-6; 7 bases are a match to TRBD2. Trimming removed 3 bases from V and 2 bases from J; junction bases left unmatched: 1. Germline CDR1 is KGHSH and CDR2 is LQKENI. CDR3 length equals 15 residues. The CDR3 protein is CASSPGGAGANVLTF. DNA for the CDR3: TGTGCCAGCTCACCGGGAGGGGCTGGGGCCAACGTCCTGACTTTC.

The chain combines TRBV5-1 with TRBJ1-1; D not resolved. Trimming stripped 0 bases from V and 3 bases from J, with 9 bases between. Germline loops: CDR1 SGHRS, CDR2 YFSETQ. The CDR3 runs 14 residues. The CDR3 here is CASSLGVRDTEAFF. The CDR3 DNA follows: TGCGCCAGCAGCTTGGGGGTCCGGGACACTGAAGCTTTCTTT.

This clone was counted a single time. In DNA form, the CDR3 reads TGTGCCAGCAGCCAGGACTTGAAACGATCCTACGAGCAGTACTTC. Residues: CASSQDLKRSYEQYF. The rearrangement uses TRBV3-1 (or the pseudogene TRBV3-2) and TRBJ2-7; TRBD2 is a possible D gene (5 bases). The CDR3 spans 15 residues. CDR1 is LGHDT and CDR2 is YNNKEL in the germline V gene (reference sequence). V was pared by 3 bases and J by 1 base, with 13 bases between.

The chain links TRBV24-1 to TRBJ2-3; perhaps TRBD1 as D (6 bases). Germline CDR1 is KGHDR and CDR2 is SFDVKD. This CDR3 region has 14 residues. V lost 4 bases to trimming and J lost 3 bases, with 10 bases between them. DNA of the CDR3: TGTGCCACCAGTGACCCAGGGGTAACAGATACGCAGTATTTT. Translating it yields CATSDPGVTDTQYF.